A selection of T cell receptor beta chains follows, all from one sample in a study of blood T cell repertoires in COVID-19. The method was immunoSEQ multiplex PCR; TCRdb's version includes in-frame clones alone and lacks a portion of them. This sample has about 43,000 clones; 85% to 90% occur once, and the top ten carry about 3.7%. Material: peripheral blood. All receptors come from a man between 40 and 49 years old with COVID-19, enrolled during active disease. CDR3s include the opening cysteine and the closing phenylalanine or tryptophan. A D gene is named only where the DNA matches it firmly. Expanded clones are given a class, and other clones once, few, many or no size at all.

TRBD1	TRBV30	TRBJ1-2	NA	CAWSLTGDYGYTF	TGTGCCTGGAGTTTAACAGGGGACTATGGCTACACCTTC
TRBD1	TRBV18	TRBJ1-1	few	CASSPGQGSTEAFF	TGTGCCAGCTCACCTGGACAGGGGTCCACTGAAGCTTTCTTT
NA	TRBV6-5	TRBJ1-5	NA	CASSYSSLHQPQHF	TGTGCCAGCAGTTACTCGTCCCTCCATCAGCCCCAGCATTTT
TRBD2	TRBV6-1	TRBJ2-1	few	CASSVIAGGQSSYNEQFF	TGTGCCAGCAGTGTTATAGCGGGGGGGCAAAGCTCCTACAATGAGCAGTTCTTC
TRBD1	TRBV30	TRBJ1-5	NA	CAWSAGQGDTQHF	TGTGCCTGGAGTGCGGGACAGGGAGATACGCAGCATTTT
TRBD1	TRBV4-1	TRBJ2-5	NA	CASSRWDRRETQYF	TGCGCCAGCAGCCGCTGGGACAGGCGAGAGACCCAGTACTTC
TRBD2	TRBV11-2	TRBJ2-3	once	CASSGLGGTDTQYF	TGTGCCAGTAGTGGACTAGGAGGCACAGATACGCAGTATTTT
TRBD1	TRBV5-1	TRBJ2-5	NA	CASSPLGQVGETQYF	TGCGCCAGCAGCCCGCTGGGACAGGTGGGAGAGACCCAGTACTTC
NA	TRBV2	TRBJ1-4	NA	CASSEGPGATNEKLFF	TGTGCCAGCAGTGAAGGCCCAGGTGCAACTAATGAAAAACTGTTTTTT
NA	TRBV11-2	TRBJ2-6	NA	CASSHLRSGANVLTF	TGTGCCAGCAGCCACCTCAGGTCCGGGGCCAACGTCCTGACTTTC
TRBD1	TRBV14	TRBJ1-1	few	CASSQNLGQGKAFF	TGTGCCAGCAGCCAGAATCTGGGACAGGGAAAAGCTTTCTTT
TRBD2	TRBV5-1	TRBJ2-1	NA	CASSLGGLSNEQFF	TGCGCCAGCAGCTTGGGGGGACTAAGTAATGAGCAGTTCTTC
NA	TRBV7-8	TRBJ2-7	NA	CASSLAVAGGTSVF	NA
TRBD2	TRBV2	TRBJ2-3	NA	CASRETSGVTDTQYF	TGTGCCAGCAGGGAAACTAGCGGGGTCACAGATACGCAGTATTTT
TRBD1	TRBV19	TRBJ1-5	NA	CASSRQGNGNQPQHF	TGTGCCAGTAGCCGACAGGGTAATGGCAATCAGCCCCAGCATTTT
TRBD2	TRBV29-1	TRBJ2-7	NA	CSATLPSGIYEQYF	TGCAGCGCCACACTGCCTAGCGGGATCTACGAGCAGTACTTC